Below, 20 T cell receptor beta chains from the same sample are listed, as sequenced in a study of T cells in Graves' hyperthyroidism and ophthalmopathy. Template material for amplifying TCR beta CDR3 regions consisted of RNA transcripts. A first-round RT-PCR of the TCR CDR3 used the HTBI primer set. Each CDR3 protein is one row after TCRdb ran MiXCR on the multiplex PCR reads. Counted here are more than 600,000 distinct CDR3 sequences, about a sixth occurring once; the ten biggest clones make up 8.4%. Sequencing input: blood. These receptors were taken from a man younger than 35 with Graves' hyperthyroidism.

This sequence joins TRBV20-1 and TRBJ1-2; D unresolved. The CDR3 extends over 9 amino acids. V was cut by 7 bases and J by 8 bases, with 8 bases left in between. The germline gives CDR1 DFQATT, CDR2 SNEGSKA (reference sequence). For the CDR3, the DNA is TGCAGTGTAATGGGCGGCTACACCTTC. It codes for CSVMGGYTF.

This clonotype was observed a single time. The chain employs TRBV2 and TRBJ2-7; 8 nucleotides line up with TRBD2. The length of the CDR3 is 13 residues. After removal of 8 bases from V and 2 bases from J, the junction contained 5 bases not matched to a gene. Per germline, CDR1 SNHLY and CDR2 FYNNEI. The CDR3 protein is CASGSGRAYEQYF. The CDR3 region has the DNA TGTGCCAGCGGGTCCGGGAGGGCCTACGAGCAGTACTTC.

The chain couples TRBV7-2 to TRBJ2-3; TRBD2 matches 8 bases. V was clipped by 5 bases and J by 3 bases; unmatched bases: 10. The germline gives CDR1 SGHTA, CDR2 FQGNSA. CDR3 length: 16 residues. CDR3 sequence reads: CASSGQAGGTTDTQYF. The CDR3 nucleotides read TGTGCCAGCAGCGGCCAGGCGGGAGGCACAACAGATACGCAGTATTTT. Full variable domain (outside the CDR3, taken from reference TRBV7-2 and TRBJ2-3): GAGVSQSPSNKVTEKGKDVELRCDPISGHTALYWYRQSLGQGLEFLIYFQGNSAPDKSGLPSDRFSAERTGGSVSTLTIQRTQQEDSAVYLCASSGQAGGTTDTQYFGPGTRLTVL.

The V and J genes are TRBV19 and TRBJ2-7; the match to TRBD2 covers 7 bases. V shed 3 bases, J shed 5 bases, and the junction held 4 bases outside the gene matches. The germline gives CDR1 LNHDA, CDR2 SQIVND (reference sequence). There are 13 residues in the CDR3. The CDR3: CASSIGRFNEQYF. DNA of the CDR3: TGTGCCAGTAGTATCGGGAGGTTCAACGAGCAGTACTTC.

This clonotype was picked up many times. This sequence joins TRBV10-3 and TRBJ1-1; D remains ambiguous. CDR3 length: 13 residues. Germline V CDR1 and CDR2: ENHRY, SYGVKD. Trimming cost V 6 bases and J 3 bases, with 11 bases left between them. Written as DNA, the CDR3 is TGTGCCATCAGACTAGAGGTGCACACTGAAGCTTTCTTT. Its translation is CAIRLEVHTEAFF.

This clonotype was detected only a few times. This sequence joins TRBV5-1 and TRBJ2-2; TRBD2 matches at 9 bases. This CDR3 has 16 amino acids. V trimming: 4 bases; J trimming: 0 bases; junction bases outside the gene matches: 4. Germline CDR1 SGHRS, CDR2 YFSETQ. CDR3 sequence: CASSGGLAPNTGELFF. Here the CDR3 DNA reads TGCGCCAGCAGCGGCGGACTAGCGCCGAACACCGGGGAGCTGTTTTTT.

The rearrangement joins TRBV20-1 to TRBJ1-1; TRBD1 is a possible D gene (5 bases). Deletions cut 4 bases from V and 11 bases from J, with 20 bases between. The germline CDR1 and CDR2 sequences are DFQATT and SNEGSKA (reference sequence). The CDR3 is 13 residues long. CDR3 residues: CSAKDWDRRDAFF. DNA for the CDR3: TGCAGTGCTAAGGACTGGGACCGTCGAGACGCTTTCTTT.

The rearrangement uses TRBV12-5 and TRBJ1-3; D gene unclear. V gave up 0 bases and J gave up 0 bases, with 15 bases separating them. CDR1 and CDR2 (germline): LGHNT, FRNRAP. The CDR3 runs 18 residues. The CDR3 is CASGLVKTRESSGNTIYF. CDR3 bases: TGTGCTAGTGGTTTGGTTAAAACAAGGGAGTCCTCTGGAAACACCATATATTTT.

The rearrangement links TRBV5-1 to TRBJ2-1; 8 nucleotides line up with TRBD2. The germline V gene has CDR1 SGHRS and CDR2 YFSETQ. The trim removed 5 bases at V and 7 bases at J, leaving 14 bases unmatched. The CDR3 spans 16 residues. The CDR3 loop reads CASRYSGGPLLNEQFF. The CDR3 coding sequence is TGCGCCAGCAGATACTCGGGAGGGCCCCTTTTGAATGAGCAGTTCTTC.

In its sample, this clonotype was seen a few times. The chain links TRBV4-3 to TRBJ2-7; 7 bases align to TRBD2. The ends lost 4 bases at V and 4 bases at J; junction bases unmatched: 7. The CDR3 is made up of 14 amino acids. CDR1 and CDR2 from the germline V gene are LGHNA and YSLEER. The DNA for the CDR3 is TGCGCCAGCAGCCCCTCGGCGGGAGTGTACGAGCAGTACTTC. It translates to CASSPSAGVYEQYF.

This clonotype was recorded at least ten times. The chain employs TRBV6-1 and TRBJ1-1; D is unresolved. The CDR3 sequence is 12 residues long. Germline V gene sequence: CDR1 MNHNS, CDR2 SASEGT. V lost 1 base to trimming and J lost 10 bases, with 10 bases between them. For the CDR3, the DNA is TGTGCCAGCAGTGAAGTGAGGGAGGCAGCTTTCTTT. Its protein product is CASSEVREAAFF.

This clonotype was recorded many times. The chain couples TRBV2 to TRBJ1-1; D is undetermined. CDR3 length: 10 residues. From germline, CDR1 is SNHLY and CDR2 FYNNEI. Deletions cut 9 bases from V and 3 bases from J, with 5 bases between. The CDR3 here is CASGYTEAFF. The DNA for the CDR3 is TGTGCCAGTGGTTACACTGAAGCTTTCTTT.

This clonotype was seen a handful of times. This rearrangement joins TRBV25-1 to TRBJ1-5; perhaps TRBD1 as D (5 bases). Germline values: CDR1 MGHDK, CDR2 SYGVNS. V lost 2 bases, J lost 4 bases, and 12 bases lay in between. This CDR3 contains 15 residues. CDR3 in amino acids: CASSEGALGNQPQHF. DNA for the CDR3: TGTGCCAGCAGTGAAGGGGCCCTTGGGAATCAGCCCCAGCATTTT.

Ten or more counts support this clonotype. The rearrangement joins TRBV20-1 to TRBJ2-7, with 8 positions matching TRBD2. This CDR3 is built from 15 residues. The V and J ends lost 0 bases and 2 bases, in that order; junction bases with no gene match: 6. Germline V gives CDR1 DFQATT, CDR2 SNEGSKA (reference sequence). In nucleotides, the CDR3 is TGCAGTGCTAGAGATCCGAGCGGGAGAACCTACGAGCAGTACTTC. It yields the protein CSARDPSGRTYEQYF.

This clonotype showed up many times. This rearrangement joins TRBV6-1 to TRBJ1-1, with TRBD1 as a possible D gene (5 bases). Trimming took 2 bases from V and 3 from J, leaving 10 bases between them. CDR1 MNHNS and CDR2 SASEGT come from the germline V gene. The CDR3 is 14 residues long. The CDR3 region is CASSELGGYTEAFF. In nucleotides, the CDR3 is TGTGCCAGCAGTGAACTCGGGGGTTACACTGAAGCTTTCTTT.

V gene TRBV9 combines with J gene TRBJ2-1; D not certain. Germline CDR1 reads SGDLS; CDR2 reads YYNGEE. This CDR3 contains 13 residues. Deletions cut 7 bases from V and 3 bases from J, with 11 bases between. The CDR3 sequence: CASSGKLYNEQFF. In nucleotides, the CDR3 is TGTGCCAGCTCGGGCAAACTCTACAATGAGCAGTTCTTC. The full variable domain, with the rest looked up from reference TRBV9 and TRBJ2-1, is DSGVTQTPKHLITATGQRVTLRCSPRSGDLSVYWYQQSLDQGLQFLIQYYNGEERAKGNILERFSAQQFPDLHSELNLSSLELGDSALYFCASSGKLYNEQFFGPGTRLTVL.

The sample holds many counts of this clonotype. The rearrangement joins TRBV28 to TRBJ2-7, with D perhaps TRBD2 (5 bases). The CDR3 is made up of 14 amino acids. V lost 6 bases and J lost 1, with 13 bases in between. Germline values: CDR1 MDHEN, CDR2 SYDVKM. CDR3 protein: CASSRLGDSYEQYF. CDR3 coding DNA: TGTGCCAGCAGCCGCCTCGGGGATTCCTACGAGCAGTACTTC.

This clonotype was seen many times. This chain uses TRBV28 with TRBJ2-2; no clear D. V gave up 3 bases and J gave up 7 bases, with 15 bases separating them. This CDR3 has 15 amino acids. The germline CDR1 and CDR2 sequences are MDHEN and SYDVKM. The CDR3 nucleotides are TGTGCCAGCAGTTTTTACGGCCGTGTGGGCGGGGAGCTGTTTTTT. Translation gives CASSFYGRVGGELFF.

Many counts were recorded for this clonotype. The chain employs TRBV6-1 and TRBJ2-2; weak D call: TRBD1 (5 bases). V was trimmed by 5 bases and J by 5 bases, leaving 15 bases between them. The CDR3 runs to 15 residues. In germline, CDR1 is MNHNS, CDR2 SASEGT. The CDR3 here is CASSKGVSGTGELFF. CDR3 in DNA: TGTGCCAGCAGTAAAGGGGTTAGTGGAACCGGGGAGCTGTTTTTT.

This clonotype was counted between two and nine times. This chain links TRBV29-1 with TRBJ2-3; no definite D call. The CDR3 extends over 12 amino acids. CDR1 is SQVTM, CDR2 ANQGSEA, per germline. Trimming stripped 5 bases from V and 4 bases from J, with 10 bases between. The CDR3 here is CSVLSAPDTQYF. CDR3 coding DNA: TGCAGCGTTCTCTCGGCCCCAGATACGCAGTATTTT.